The 16 T cell receptor beta chains below all came from one sample that was sequenced in a study of blood T cell repertoires in COVID-19. Sequencing used immunoSEQ multiplex PCR; TCRdb keeps in-frame clones, though not all of them. The profile shows some 350,000 clones, approximately 90% of them singletons. The sequenced sample consisted of PBMCs or T cells enriched from blood (not recorded which). These receptors came from a man between 18 and 35 years old who had recovered from COVID-19.

The J gene is TRBJ2-1, the V gene TRBV29-1, with 15 nucleotides matching TRBD2. The CDR3 is 18 residues long. Per the germline V gene, CDR1 is SQVTM and CDR2 is ANQGSEA. J was trimmed by 0 bases and V by 6 bases; bases with no gene match: 9. The CDR3 is CSVPPGTSGGSSYNEQFF. The CDR3 coding sequence is TGCAGCGTCCCACCCGGGACTAGCGGGGGGTCCTCCTACAATGAGCAGTTCTTC.

The chain links TRBV24-1 to TRBJ2-3; no definite D call. Germline assignment: CDR1 KGHDR and CDR2 SFDVKD. V was clipped by 4 bases and J by 0 bases, with 13 bases between them. This CDR3 has 16 amino acids. The CDR3 here is CATSEPPWASTDTQYF. DNA for the CDR3: TGTGCCACCAGTGAGCCCCCCTGGGCTAGCACAGATACGCAGTATTTT.

This chain joins TRBV7-3 and TRBJ1-4, with TRBD1 matching over 9 bases. CDR3 length equals 16 residues. CDR1 is SGHTA, CDR2 FQGTGA, per germline. The V segment lost 2 bases and the J segment 8 bases; nucleotides outside the gene matches: 9. As DNA, the CDR3 is TGTGCCAGCAGCTTAGGGACACAGGGGGCTGGAGAAAAACTGTTTTTT. It codes for CASSLGTQGAGEKLFF.

The V call is TRBV5-1, the J call TRBJ2-7; perhaps TRBD2 as D (6 bases). Germline CDR1 and CDR2: SGHRS and YFSETQ. V was cut by 0 bases and J by 4 bases, with 14 bases left in between. The CDR3 has 15 amino acids. CDR3 sequence reads: CASSLDGGGGYEQYF. DNA of the CDR3: TGCGCCAGCAGCTTGGACGGTGGTGGAGGGTACGAGCAGTACTTC.

The rearrangement links TRBV3-1 (or the pseudogene TRBV3-2) to TRBJ2-1; 8 bases are shared with TRBD2. The CDR3 loop spans 16 amino acids. Trimming took 0 bases from V and 4 from J; bases not matched to a gene: 5. Germline CDR1 LGHDT, CDR2 YNNKEL (reference sequence). The CDR3 is CASSQDGSSGYNEQFF. CDR3 in DNA: TGTGCCAGCAGCCAAGATGGGTCTAGCGGGTACAATGAGCAGTTCTTC.

The chain couples TRBV29-1 to TRBJ2-7; the D is unclear. The germline V and J ends were trimmed by 2 bases and 5 bases, with 13 bases remaining between them. The CDR3 totals 13 residues. Germline CDR1 reads SQVTM; CDR2 reads ANQGSEA. The CDR3 region is CSVELGGRNEQYF. CDR3 DNA: TGCAGCGTTGAACTTGGTGGCAGAAACGAGCAGTACTTC.

The V gene is TRBV4-1, the J gene TRBJ1-2, with D possibly being TRBD1 (5 bases). Trimming pared 3 bases from V and 5 bases from J, leaving 19 bases between. The CDR3 sequence is 16 residues long. The germline gives CDR1 MGHRA, CDR2 YSYEKL. The CDR3 region has the DNA TGCGCCAGCAGCCATCTACCGGCAGGGTTAGGGTATGGCTACACCTTC. This gives the protein CASSHLPAGLGYGYTF.

This clone came up a few times. This chain uses TRBV28 with TRBJ1-6; D is perhaps TRBD1 (6 bases). The CDR3 totals 16 residues. CDR1 is MDHEN and CDR2 is SYDVKM in the germline V gene. V lost 5 bases, J lost 10 bases, and 21 bases lay in between. The CDR3 DNA reads TGTGCCAGCAGTCGAGGCGGGGGGCAGAGGAGGTCACCCCTCCACTTT. Its translation: CASSRGGGQRRSPLHF.

CDR3 residues: CASTRLAGSYNEQFF. DNA of the CDR3: TGTGCCAGCACCCGACTAGCGGGATCCTACAATGAGCAGTTCTTC. The V and J genes are TRBV7-9 and TRBJ2-1; 11 bases align to TRBD2. In germline, CDR1 is SEHNR, CDR2 FQNEAQ (reference sequence). Trimming at V came to 7 bases and at J to 1 base, leaving 3 bases not matched to a gene. The CDR3 runs 15 residues.

The chain combines TRBV9 with TRBJ1-1; perhaps TRBD1 as D (5 bases). Germline CDR1 and CDR2: SGDLS and YYNGEE. The CDR3 is made up of 15 amino acids. V shed 1 base and J shed 4 bases, with 14 bases lying between them. CDR3 DNA: TGTGCCAGCAGCGTAATTGGGCAGGGCCGCACTGAAGCTTTCTTT. It encodes CASSVIGQGRTEAFF.

The chain uses TRBV24-1 and TRBJ2-1; D unresolved. In germline, CDR1 is KGHDR, CDR2 SFDVKD. This CDR3 has 13 amino acids. Deletions cut 4 bases from V and 10 bases from J, with 13 bases between. The CDR3 DNA reads as TGTGCCACCAGTGACCGACTGCGTGGAGAGCAGTTCTTC. It translates to CATSDRLRGEQFF.

The rearrangement links TRBV21-1 to TRBJ1-2. TRBV21-1 is an annotated pseudogene. The CDR3 has 21 residues. CDR3 nucleotides: TGTGCCAGCAGCAAAGTCGCGGCGGAGGGTAATTCGGAAATTTTTGGATATGGCTACACCTTC. This gives the protein CASSKVAAEGNSEIFGYGYTF.

V gene TRBV12-5 combines with J gene TRBJ1-5; TRBD1 is a possible D gene (6 bases). The germline CDR1 and CDR2 sequences are LGHNT and FRNRAP. The length of the CDR3 is 15 residues. The CDR3 is CSALLGGHRNQPQHF. The CDR3 DNA reads as TGTTCAGCCCTCTTAGGGGGTCATAGAAATCAGCCCCAGCATTTT.

V usage is TRBV28 and J usage is TRBJ2-5; TRBD2 is a possible D gene (6 bases). Germline CDR1 reads MDHEN; CDR2 reads SYDVKM. The CDR3 extends over 15 amino acids. V lost 3 bases to trimming and J lost 4 bases, with 15 bases between them. The CDR3 DNA is TGTGCCAGCAGTTTTCGTGTTTCCGGGGGAGAGACCCAGTACTTC. The encoded protein is CASSFRVSGGETQYF.

This chain connects TRBV19 to TRBJ2-1; possible D gene TRBD1, 6 bases. V gave up 6 bases and J gave up 4 bases, with 13 bases separating them. The CDR3 totals 14 residues. Per germline, CDR1 LNHDA and CDR2 SQIVND (reference sequence). CDR3 in amino acids: CASSGQSFYNEQFF. Here the CDR3 DNA reads TGTGCCAGTAGCGGACAGTCCTTTTACAATGAGCAGTTCTTC.

V is TRBV5-1 and J is TRBJ1-2; D possibly corresponds to TRBD1 (6 bases). CDR1 is SGHRS and CDR2 is YFSETQ in the germline V gene. CDR3 length: 13 amino acids. V was shortened by 6 bases and J by 7 bases, with 16 bases between the two germline ends. The DNA for the CDR3 is TGCGCCAGCAAAGACCCGGGACATACTGGCTACACCTTC. It encodes CASKDPGHTGYTF. Full variable domain (rest looked up from reference TRBV5-1 and TRBJ1-2): KAGVTQTPRYLIKTRGQQVTLSCSPISGHRSVSWYQQTPGQGLQFLFEYFSETQRNKGNFPGRFSGRQFSNSRSEMNVSTLELGDSALYLCASKDPGHTGYTFGSGTRLTVV.